This TCR beta chain was identified during a study of Ad26.COV2.S vaccination and SARS-CoV-2 variants. General observations from the study: After vaccination, substantial breadth of spike-specific CD8+ and CD4+ responses was reported.

Profiling relied on immunoSEQ multiplex PCR, and the TCRdb table lists in-frame clones only, not all of them. There are 350,000 to 500,000 clones in the sample; 75% to 95% occur only once, and 12% lies in the top ten. About this clone itself: The antigen is undetermined. In the same sample, other DNA sequences code for this CDR3.

Regarding treatment: roughly 20 received Ad26.COV2.S at low or high dose, single or two shots; about 5 received placebo; per-sample allocation not given. Samples analyzed were those drawn on day 63 after the first vaccine or placebo injection. This clonotype originated in a person between 18 and 65 years old who received the Ad26.COV2.S COVID-19 vaccine or a placebo. The source was peripheral blood, collected in a trial of Ad26.COV2.S vaccine versus placebo.

The CDR3 protein is CASSFGSSYEQYF. The CDR3 nucleotides read TGTGCCAGCAGCTTCGGCAGCTCCTACGAGCAGTACTTC. The chain recombines TRBV11-2 with TRBJ2-7, with D uncertain. Germline lookup yields CDR1 SGHAT and CDR2 FQNNGV. V dropped 3 bases and J dropped 0 bases, with 6 bases sitting between them. The CDR3 spans 13 residues.